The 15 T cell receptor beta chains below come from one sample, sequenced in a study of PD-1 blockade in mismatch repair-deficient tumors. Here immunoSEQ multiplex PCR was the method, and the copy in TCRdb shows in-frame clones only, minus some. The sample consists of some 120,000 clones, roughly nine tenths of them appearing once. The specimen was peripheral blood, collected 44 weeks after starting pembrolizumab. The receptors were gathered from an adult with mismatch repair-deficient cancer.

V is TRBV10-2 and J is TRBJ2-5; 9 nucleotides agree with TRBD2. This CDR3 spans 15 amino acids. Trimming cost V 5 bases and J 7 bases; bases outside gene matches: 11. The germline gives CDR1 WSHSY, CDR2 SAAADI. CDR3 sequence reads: CASSRMAGGEGTQYF. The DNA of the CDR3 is TGCGCCAGCAGTAGGATGGCGGGAGGGGAGGGGACCCAGTACTTC.

CDR3 DNA sequence: TGTGCCAGCAGCCCGGGACAGGGGGCGGGAGAGACCCAGTACTTC. Protein sequence: CASSPGQGAGETQYF. J is TRBJ2-5 and V is TRBV6-1; TRBD1 agrees at 12 bases. Trimming took 6 bases from V and 4 from J; bases not matched to a gene: 6. Germline values: CDR1 MNHNS, CDR2 SASEGT. This CDR3 contains 15 residues.

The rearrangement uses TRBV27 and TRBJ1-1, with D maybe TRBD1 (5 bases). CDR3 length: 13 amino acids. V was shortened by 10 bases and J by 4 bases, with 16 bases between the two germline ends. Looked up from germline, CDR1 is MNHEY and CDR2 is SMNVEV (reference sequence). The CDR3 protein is CAISNGGGTEAFF. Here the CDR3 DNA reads TGTGCCATCTCAAACGGGGGGGGCACTGAAGCTTTCTTT.

The CDR3 DNA reads TGTGCCAGCAGCCGGACTAGCCACAGCTCCTACAATGAGCAGTTCTTC. Its translation is CASSRTSHSSYNEQFF. This chain uses TRBV5-4 with TRBJ2-1; 8 bases align to TRBD2. This CDR3 region has 16 residues. V trimming: 4 bases; J trimming: 0 bases; junction bases outside the gene matches: 6. Germline-derived CDR1 and CDR2 are SGHNT and YYREEE (reference sequence). Full variable domain (outside the CDR3, taken from reference TRBV5-4 and TRBJ2-1): ETGVTQSPTHLIKTRGQQVTLRCSSQSGHNTVSWYQQALGQGPQFIFQYYREEENGRGNFPPRFSGLQFPNYSSELNVNALELDDSALYLCASSRTSHSSYNEQFFGPGTRLTVL.

The CDR3: CASSLAGTGDNEQYF. The CDR3 DNA sequence: TGTGCCAGCAGCTTAGCCGGGACAGGAGATAACGAGCAGTACTTC. The chain has TRBV7-9 and TRBJ2-7; 8 bases line up with TRBD1. The CDR3 covers 15 residues. V was clipped by 0 bases and J by 5 bases; unmatched bases: 6. Germline V gene sequence: CDR1 SEHNR, CDR2 FQNEAQ (reference sequence).

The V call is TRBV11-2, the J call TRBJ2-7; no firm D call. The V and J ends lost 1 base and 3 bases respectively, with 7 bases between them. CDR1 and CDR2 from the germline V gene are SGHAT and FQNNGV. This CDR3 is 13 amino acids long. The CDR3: CASSLGRIYEQYF. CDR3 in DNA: TGTGCCAGCAGCTTAGGCAGGATCTACGAGCAGTACTTC.

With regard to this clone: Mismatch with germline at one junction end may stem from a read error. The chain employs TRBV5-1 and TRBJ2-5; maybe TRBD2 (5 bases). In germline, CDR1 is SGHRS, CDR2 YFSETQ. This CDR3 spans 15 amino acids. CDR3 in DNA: TGTGCCAGCAGCTTGTTGGGAGCCGATGAGGAGACCCAGTACTTC. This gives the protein CASSLLGADEETQYF.

For the CDR3, the DNA is TGCGCCAGCAGCCAAGGGACTACGAGGACTGTAGAGACCCAGTACTTC. Translating gives CASSQGTTRTVETQYF. V usage is TRBV4-3 and J usage is TRBJ2-5, with D possibly matching TRBD2 (6 bases). V dropped 1 base and J dropped 4 bases, with 16 bases sitting between them. Germline assignment: CDR1 LGHNA and CDR2 YSLEER. The CDR3 length is 16 residues.

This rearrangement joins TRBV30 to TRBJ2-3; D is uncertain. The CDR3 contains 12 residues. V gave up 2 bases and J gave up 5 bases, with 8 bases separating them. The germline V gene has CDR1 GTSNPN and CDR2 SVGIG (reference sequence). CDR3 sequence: CAWSKTRDTQYF. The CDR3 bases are TGTGCCTGGAGTAAGACGCGAGATACGCAGTATTTT.

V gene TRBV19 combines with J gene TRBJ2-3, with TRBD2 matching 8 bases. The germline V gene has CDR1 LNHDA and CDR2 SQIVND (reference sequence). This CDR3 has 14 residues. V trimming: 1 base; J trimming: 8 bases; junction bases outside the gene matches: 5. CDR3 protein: CASSIGSGSSTQYF. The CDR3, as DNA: TGTGCCAGTAGTATAGGCAGCGGGAGTTCTACGCAGTATTTT.

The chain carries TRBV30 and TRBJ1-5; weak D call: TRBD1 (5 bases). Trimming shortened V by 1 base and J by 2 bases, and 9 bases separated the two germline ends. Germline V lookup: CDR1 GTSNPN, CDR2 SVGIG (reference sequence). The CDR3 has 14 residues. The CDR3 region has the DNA TGTGCCTGGAGTGGAGGGGTTGGCAATCAGCCCCAGCATTTT. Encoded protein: CAWSGGVGNQPQHF.

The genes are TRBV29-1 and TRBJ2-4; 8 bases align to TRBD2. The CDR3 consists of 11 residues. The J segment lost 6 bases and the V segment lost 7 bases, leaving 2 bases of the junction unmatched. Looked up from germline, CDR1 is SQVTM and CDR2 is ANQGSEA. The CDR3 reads CSGAGGNIQYF. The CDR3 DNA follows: TGCAGCGGGGCGGGGGGAAACATTCAGTACTTC.

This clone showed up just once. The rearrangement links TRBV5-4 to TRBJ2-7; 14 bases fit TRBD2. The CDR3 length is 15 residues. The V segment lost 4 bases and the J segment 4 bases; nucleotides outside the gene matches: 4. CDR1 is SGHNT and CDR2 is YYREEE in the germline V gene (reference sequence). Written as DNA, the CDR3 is TGTGCCAGCAGCAGACTAGCGGGAGGGTCATACGAGCAGTACTTC. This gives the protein CASSRLAGGSYEQYF.

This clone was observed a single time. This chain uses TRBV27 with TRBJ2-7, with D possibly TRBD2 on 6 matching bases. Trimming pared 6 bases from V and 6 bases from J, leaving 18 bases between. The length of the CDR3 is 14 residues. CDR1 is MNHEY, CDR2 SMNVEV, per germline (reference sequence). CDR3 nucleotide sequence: TGTGCCAGCAGCCCCGGGGCGACTAGTCCCGAGCAGTACTTC. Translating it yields CASSPGATSPEQYF.

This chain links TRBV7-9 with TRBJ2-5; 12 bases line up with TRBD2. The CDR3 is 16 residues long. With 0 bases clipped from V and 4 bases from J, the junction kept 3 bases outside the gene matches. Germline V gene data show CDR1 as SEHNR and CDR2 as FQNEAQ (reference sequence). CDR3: CASSLALAGGRETQYF. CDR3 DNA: TGTGCCAGCAGCTTAGCGCTAGCGGGAGGGCGAGAGACCCAGTACTTC.